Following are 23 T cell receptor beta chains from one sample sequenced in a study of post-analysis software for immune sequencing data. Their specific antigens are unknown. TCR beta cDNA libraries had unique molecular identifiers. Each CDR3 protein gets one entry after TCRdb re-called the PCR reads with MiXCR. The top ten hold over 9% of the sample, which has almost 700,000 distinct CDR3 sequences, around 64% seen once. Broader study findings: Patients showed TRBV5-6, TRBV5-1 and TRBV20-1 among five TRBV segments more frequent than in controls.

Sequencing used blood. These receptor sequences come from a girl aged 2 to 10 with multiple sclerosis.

CDR3 bases: TGTGCCAGCAGCTACGCCCGACAGGGGAAAACTTTCTTT. Encoded protein: CASSYARQGKTFF. The chain joins TRBV5-8 to TRBJ1-1, with 8 nucleotides matching TRBD1. CDR1 and CDR2 (germline): SGHTS, YDEGEE. V lost 3 bases and J lost 12; bases outside the gene matches: 10. The CDR3 extends over 13 amino acids.

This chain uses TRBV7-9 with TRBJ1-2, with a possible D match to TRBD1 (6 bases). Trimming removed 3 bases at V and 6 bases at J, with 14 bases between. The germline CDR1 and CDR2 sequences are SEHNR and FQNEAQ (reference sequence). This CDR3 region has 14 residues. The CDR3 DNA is TGTGCCAGCAGCTTTAGCGGGGGCGGCGATGGCTACACCTTC. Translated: CASSFSGGGDGYTF.

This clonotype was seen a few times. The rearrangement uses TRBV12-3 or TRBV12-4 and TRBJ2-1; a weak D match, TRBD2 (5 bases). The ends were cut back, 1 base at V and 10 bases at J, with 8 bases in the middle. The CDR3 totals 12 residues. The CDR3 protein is CASSLGSGEQFF. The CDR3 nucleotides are TGTGCCAGCAGTTTAGGATCGGGGGAGCAGTTCTTC.

CDR3 region: CASSLGTRGHTDTQYF. CDR3 in DNA: TGTGCCAGCAGCCTTGGGACCCGGGGGCACACAGATACGCAGTATTTT. The chain joins TRBV6-7 to TRBJ2-3, with D tentatively TRBD1 or TRBD2 (6 bases each). TRBV6-7 is an open reading frame, and its role is uncertain. The CDR3 is 16 amino acids. The V and J ends lost 6 bases and 2 bases respectively, with 18 bases between them.

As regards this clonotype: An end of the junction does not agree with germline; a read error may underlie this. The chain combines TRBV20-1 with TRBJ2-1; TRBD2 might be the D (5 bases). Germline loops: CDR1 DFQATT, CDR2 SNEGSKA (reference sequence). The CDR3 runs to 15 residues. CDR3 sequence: CSASERSDSYSEQFF. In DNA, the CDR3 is TGCAGTGCTAGCGAGCGGAGCGACTCCTACAGTGAGCAGTTCTTC.

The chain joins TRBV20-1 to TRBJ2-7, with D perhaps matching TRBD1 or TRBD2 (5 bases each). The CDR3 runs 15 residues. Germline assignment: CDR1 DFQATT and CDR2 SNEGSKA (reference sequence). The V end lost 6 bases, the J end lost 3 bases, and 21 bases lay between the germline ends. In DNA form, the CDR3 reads TGCAGTGCGGTCCCACGAGGGGTGGGGGTCTACGAGCAGTACTTC. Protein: CSAVPRGVGVYEQYF.

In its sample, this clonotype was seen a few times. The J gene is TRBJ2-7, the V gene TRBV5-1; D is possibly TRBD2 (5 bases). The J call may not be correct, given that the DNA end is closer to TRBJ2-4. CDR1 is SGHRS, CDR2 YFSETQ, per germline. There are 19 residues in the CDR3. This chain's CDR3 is CASSSNPRGSQHAKNIQYF. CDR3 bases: TGCGCCAGCAGCTCCAACCCCCGGGGTTCTCAACATGCCAAAAACATTCAGTACTTC.

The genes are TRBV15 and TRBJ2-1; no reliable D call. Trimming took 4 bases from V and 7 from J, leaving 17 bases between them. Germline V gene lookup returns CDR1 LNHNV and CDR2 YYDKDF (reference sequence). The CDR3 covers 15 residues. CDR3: CATSIPSGDSNEQFF. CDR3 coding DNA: TGTGCCACCAGCATACCAAGTGGGGATTCGAATGAGCAGTTCTTC.

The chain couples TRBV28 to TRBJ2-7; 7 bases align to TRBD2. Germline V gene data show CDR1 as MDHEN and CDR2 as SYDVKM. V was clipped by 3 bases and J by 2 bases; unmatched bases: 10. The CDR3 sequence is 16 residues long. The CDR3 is CASSFVSGTTTYEQYF. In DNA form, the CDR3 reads TGTGCCAGCAGTTTCGTCAGCGGGACTACAACCTACGAGCAGTACTTC.

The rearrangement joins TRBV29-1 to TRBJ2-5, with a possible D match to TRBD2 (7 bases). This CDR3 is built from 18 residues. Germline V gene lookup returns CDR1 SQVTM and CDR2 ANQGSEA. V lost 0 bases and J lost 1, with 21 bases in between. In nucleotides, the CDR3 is TGCAGCGTTGAAGATGGGGGGGGCTCCCCTACGTCCCAAGAGACCCAGTACTTC. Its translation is CSVEDGGGSPTSQETQYF.

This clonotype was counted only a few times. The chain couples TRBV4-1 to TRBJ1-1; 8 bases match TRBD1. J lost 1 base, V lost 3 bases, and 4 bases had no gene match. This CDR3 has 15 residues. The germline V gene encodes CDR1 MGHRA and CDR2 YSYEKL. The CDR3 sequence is CASSHDGTGNTEAFF. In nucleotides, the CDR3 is TGCGCCAGCAGCCACGACGGGACAGGGAACACTGAAGCTTTCTTT.

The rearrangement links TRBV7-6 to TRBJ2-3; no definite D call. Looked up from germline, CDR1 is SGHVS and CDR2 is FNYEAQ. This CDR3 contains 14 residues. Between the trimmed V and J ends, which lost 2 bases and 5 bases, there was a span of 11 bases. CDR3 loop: CASSLKGGGDTQYF. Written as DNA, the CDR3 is TGTGCCAGCAGCTTAAAAGGCGGTGGAGATACGCAGTATTTT.

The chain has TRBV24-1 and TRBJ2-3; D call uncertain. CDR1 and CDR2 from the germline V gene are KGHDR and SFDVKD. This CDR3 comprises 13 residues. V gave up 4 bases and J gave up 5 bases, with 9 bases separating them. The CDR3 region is CATSEPTQDTQYF. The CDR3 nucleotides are TGTGCCACCAGTGAACCGACACAAGATACGCAGTATTTT.

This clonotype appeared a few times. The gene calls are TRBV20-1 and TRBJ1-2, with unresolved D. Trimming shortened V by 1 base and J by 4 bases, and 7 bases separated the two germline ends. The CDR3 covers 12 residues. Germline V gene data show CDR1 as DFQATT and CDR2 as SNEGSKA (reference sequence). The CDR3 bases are TGCAGTGCTAGAGGCCGGGCCTATGGCTACACCTTC. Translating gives CSARGRAYGYTF.

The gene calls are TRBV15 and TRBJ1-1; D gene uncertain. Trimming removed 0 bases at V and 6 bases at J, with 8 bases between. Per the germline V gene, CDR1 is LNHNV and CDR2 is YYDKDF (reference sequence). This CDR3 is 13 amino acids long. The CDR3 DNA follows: TGTGCCACCAGCAGAGATAGCGGGGCTGAAGCTTTCTTT. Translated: CATSRDSGAEAFF.

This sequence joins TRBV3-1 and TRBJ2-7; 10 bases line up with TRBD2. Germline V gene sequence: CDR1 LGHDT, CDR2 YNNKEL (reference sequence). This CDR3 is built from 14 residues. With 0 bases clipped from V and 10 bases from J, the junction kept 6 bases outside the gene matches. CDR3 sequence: CASSQDDSGGPQYF. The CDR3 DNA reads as TGTGCCAGCAGCCAAGATGATAGCGGGGGGCCCCAGTACTTC.

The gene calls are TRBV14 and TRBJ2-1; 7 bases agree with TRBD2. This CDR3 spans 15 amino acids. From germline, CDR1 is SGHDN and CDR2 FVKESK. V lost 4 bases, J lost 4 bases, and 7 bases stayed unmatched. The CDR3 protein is CASSLRDYQYNEQFF. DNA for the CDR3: TGTGCCAGCAGCCTAAGGGACTACCAGTACAATGAGCAGTTCTTC.

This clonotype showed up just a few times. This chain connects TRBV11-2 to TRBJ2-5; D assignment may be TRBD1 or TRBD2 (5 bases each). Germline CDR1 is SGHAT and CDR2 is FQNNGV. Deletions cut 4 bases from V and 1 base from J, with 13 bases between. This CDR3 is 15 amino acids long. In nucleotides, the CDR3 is TGTGCCAGCAGCTACATTTCGGGACCCCAAGAGACCCAGTACTTC. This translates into CASSYISGPQETQYF.

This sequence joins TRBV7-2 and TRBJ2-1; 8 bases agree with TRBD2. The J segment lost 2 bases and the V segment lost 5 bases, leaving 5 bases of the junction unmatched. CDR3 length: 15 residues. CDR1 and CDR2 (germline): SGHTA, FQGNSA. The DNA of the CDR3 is TGTGCCAGCAGCCAGACTAGCGAACCCTACAATGAGCAGTTCTTC. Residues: CASSQTSEPYNEQFF.

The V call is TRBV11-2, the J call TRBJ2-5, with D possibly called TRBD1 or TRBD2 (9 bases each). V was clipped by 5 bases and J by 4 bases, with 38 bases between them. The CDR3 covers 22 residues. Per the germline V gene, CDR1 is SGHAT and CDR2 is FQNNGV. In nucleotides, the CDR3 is TGTGCCAGCAGCCCGCGGGATCCACAGGGGGCTAGCGGGACCAAGGAAGGAGAGACCCAGTACTTC. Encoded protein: CASSPRDPQGASGTKEGETQYF.

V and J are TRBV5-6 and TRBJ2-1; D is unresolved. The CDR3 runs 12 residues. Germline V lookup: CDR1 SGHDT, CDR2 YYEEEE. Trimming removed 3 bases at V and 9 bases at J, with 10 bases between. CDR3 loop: CASSWPRSEQFF. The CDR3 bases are TGTGCCAGCAGCTGGCCGAGGTCTGAGCAGTTCTTC.

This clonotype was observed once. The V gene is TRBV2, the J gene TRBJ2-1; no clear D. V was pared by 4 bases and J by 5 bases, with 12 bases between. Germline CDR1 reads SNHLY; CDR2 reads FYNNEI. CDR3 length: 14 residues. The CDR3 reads CASSVLLNNNEQFF. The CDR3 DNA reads TGTGCCAGCAGTGTTTTACTAAATAACAATGAGCAGTTCTTC.

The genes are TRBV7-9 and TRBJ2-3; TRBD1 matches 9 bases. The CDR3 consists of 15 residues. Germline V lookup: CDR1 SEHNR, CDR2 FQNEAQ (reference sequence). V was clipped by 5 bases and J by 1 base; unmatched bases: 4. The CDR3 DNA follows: TGTGCCAGCAGCGGGACAGGGCCCCGCACAGATACGCAGTATTTT. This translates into CASSGTGPRTDTQYF.